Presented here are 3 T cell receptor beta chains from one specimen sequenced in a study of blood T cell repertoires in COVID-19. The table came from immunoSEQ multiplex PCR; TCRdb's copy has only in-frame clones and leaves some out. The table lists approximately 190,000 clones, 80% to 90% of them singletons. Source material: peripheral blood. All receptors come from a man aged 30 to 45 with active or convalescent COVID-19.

CDR3 loop: CASGSILAGGPGETQYF. The DNA of the CDR3 is TGCGCCAGCGGCTCCATTCTAGCGGGAGGGCCGGGGGAGACCCAGTACTTC. V and J are TRBV10-2 and TRBJ2-5, with 12 positions matching TRBD2. The CDR3 is 17 amino acids. V dropped 8 bases and J dropped 5; count of bases not matched to a gene: 15. Germline assignment: CDR1 WSHSY and CDR2 SAAADI.

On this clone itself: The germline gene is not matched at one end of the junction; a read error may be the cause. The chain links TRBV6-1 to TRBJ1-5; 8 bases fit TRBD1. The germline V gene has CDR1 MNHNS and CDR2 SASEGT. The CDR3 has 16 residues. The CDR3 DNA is TGTGCCAGCAGTGATTGGGCAGGGGGCCATTATCAGGCCCAGCATTTT. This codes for CASSDWAGGHYQAQHF.

CDR3 nucleotide sequence: TGTGCCAGCAGTGAGCTTACTCTAGCGGATCCCTCCTACGAGCAGTACTTC. Encoded protein: CASSELTLADPSYEQYF. The genes are TRBV25-1 and TRBJ2-7; 7 bases map to TRBD2. J gave up 0 bases and V 3 bases, and 11 bases lay outside the gene matches. This CDR3 region has 17 residues. Germline CDR1 and CDR2: MGHDK and SYGVNS.